A single sample is the source of the 20 T cell receptor beta chains below, sequenced in a study of T cell responses to AZD1222 COVID-19 vaccine. Measured with immunoSEQ multiplex PCR; TCRdb has only the in-frame clones, and not every one. The sample has 64,000 or so clones, 84% seen once. The input for sequencing was peripheral blood, taken on day 0 of AZD1222 vaccination. Receptors originate from an adult in good health.

Note on this clone: Other DNA sequences in the same sample also yield this CDR3. The CDR3 is CASSQGDIRGNYGYTF. CDR3 nucleotide sequence: TGCGCCAGCAGCCAAGGCGACATTCGCGGGAACTATGGCTACACCTTC. The chain uses TRBV4-1 and TRBJ1-2, with D unresolved. This CDR3 comprises 16 residues. Germline values: CDR1 MGHRA, CDR2 YSYEKL. V lost 1 base and J 2 bases, leaving 14 bases between the germline ends.

The V gene is TRBV4-2, the J gene TRBJ2-3, with 7 bases that match TRBD2. Germline trimming cut 1 base from V and 5 bases from J; bases unmatched to any gene: 3. CDR1 is LGHNA and CDR2 is YNFKEQ in the germline V gene. The CDR3 contains 14 residues. For the CDR3, the DNA is TGTGCCAGCAGCCAAGTTGGGGGGGGAGATACGCAGTATTTT. Its translation: CASSQVGGGDTQYF.

J is TRBJ2-4 and V is TRBV4-1; D is possibly TRBD2 (5 bases). Trimming stripped 1 base from V and 8 bases from J, with 9 bases between. Germline V gives CDR1 MGHRA, CDR2 YSYEKL. This CDR3 spans 13 amino acids. Here the CDR3 reads CASSQVVGDIQYF. The CDR3 nucleotides read TGCGCCAGCAGCCAAGTGGTCGGGGACATTCAGTACTTC.

The rearrangement uses TRBV7-6 and TRBJ2-6; no clear D. From germline, CDR1 is SGHVS and CDR2 FNYEAQ. The CDR3 is 13 amino acids. Between the trimmed V and J ends, which lost 0 bases and 3 bases, there was a span of 0 bases. The CDR3 bases are TGTGCCAGCAGCTTAGCTGGGGCCAACGTCCTGACTTTC. It yields the protein CASSLAGANVLTF.

Of note for this clone: Germline is not matched at one junction end, which may reflect a read error. This chain joins TRBV5-1 and TRBJ2-2; 8 bases are a match to TRBD2. Germline loops: CDR1 SGHRS, CDR2 YFSETQ. The CDR3 spans 15 residues. Here the CDR3 reads CASSPGGGNAGELFF. CDR3 DNA: TGCGCCAGCAGCCCGGGAGGGGGGAACGCCGGGGAGCTGTTTTTT.

The CDR3 nucleotides are TGTGCCACCAGCCATTTCAGGACTGGAGACGAGCAGTACTTC. This translates into CATSHFRTGDEQYF. This chain uses TRBV24-1 with TRBJ2-7; perhaps TRBD2 as D (5 bases). There are 14 residues in the CDR3. Germline CDR1 reads KGHDR; CDR2 reads SFDVKD. V lost 7 bases and J 5 bases, leaving 17 bases between the germline ends.

The chain links TRBV6-5 to TRBJ1-1; TRBD1 matches 8 bases. Trimming took 8 bases from V and 5 from J; bases not matched to a gene: 7. The germline V gene encodes CDR1 MNHEY and CDR2 SVGAGI. The CDR3 covers 13 residues. The DNA for the CDR3 is TGTGCCAGCCGAAAACAGGGGGATACTGAAGCTTTCTTT. Its translation is CASRKQGDTEAFF.

The chain links TRBV23-1 to TRBJ1-2; a possible D gene is TRBD1 (6 bases). TRBV23-1 is an ORF, with its function uncertain. V dropped 2 bases and J dropped 6 bases, with 16 bases sitting between them. This CDR3 is 15 amino acids long. CDR3 in DNA: TGCGCCAGCAGTCAAGGGCCAGGGGCGCGCAATGGCTACACCTTC. This encodes CASSQGPGARNGYTF.

The gene calls are TRBV7-8 and TRBJ1-5, with TRBD1 matching over 8 bases. V dropped 5 bases and J dropped 7; count of bases not matched to a gene: 4. The CDR3 has 13 residues. Germline V gene sequence: CDR1 SGHVS, CDR2 FQNEAQ. The CDR3 DNA follows: TGTGCCAGCAGCACCGGACAGGGCCAGCCCCAGCATTTT. As protein: CASSTGQGQPQHF. Together with reference TRBV7-8 and TRBJ1-5, the CDR3 gives the full variable domain: GAGVSQSPRYKVAKRGQDVALRCDPISGHVSLFWYQQALGQGPEFLTYFQNEAQLDKSGLPSDRFFAERPEGSVSTLKIQRTQQEDSAVYLCASSTGQGQPQHFGDGTRLSIL.

V gene TRBV5-1 combines with J gene TRBJ2-7; the D gene could be TRBD1 or TRBD2 (5 bases each). The CDR3 is made up of 15 amino acids. Germline values: CDR1 SGHRS, CDR2 YFSETQ. Trimming shortened V by 0 bases and J by 2 bases, and 12 bases separated the two germline ends. The CDR3 loop reads CASSLAGTETYEQYF. The CDR3 DNA reads TGCGCCAGCAGCTTGGCCGGGACGGAGACCTACGAGCAGTACTTC.

The chain joins TRBV7-8 to TRBJ1-4; TRBD1 aligns across 7 bases. The CDR3 sequence is 16 residues long. Looked up from germline, CDR1 is SGHVS and CDR2 is FQNEAQ. V gave up 1 base and J gave up 4 bases; unmatched junction bases: 6. The CDR3 DNA sequence: TGTGCCAGCAGCTTAGAGTGGGACAGCAGTAATGAAAAACTGTTTTTT. Protein product: CASSLEWDSSNEKLFF.

Here the CDR3 DNA reads TGTGCCAGCAGTTTATTGCGGGGGAGAGACACCGGGGAGCTGTTTTTT. This codes for CASSLLRGRDTGELFF. The chain is built from TRBV27 and TRBJ2-2; 7 bases agree with TRBD2. The CDR3 is made up of 16 amino acids. Losses at the gene ends were 1 base for V and 3 bases for J; bases not matched to a gene: 5. Germline-derived CDR1 and CDR2 are MNHEY and SMNVEV (reference sequence).

The gene calls are TRBV7-9 and TRBJ2-5; either TRBD1 or TRBD2 may fit D (5 bases each). Germline V lookup: CDR1 SEHNR, CDR2 FQNEAQ (reference sequence). The V end was cut by 8 bases, the J end by 4 bases, with 11 bases between. This CDR3 region has 12 residues. CDR3: CASGGIRETQYF. Here the CDR3 DNA reads TGTGCCAGCGGGGGTATCAGAGAGACCCAGTACTTC.

CDR3 nucleotides: TGTGCCAGCAGTTTAAACTTATACAATGAGCAGTTCTTC. Translating it yields CASSLNLYNEQFF. The chain combines TRBV27 with TRBJ2-1; D not certain. Between the trimmed V and J ends, which lost 2 bases and 4 bases, there was a span of 6 bases. Per the germline V gene, CDR1 is MNHEY and CDR2 is SMNVEV (reference sequence). The CDR3 spans 13 residues.

This chain connects TRBV18 to TRBJ1-5; 9 positions agree with TRBD1. The CDR3 is 14 amino acids. Germline values: CDR1 KGHSH, CDR2 LQKENI. After removal of 3 bases from V and 12 bases from J, the junction contained 9 bases not matched to a gene. The CDR3 loop reads CASSPGQGGRIQHF. CDR3 DNA: TGTGCCAGCTCACCGGGACAGGGCGGTCGGATCCAGCATTTT.

This clone was observed a single time. In nucleotides, the CDR3 is TGTGCCAGCGGCGCCTCAGGGGTCTCCTACGAGCAGTACTTC. It yields the protein CASGASGVSYEQYF. This chain uses TRBV6-5 with TRBJ2-7, with D maybe TRBD1 (6 bases). The germline gives CDR1 MNHEY, CDR2 SVGAGI. CDR3 length: 14 residues. V was pared by 8 bases and J by 0 bases, with 14 bases between.

This clone was detected only a few times. The gene calls are TRBV5-1 and TRBJ2-6; no clear D gene. Germline V gives CDR1 SGHRS, CDR2 YFSETQ. Deletions cut 4 bases from V and 0 bases from J, with 8 bases between. This CDR3 spans 15 amino acids. Here the CDR3 reads CASSPTDSGANVLTF. The CDR3 DNA reads TGCGCCAGCAGCCCTACAGACTCTGGGGCCAACGTCCTGACTTTC.

This clone was observed a single time. This chain links TRBV7-2 with TRBJ2-7; D gene ambiguous. The CDR3 sequence is 12 residues long. Germline assignment: CDR1 SGHTA and CDR2 FQGNSA. The ends were cut back, 0 bases at V and 2 bases at J, with 2 bases in the middle. The CDR3 spells CASSLATYEQYF. CDR3 DNA: TGTGCCAGCAGCTTAGCGACCTACGAGCAGTACTTC.

This chain joins TRBV7-2 and TRBJ2-3, with D possibly TRBD1 on 8 matching bases. The V end was cut by 3 bases, the J end by 5 bases, with 15 bases between. This CDR3 has 15 residues. CDR1 is SGHTA and CDR2 is FQGNSA in the germline V gene. The CDR3 loop is CASSFTGGGEDTQYF. In DNA, the CDR3 is TGTGCCAGCAGCTTCACAGGGGGGGGCGAAGATACGCAGTATTTT. Full variable domain (outside the CDR3, taken from reference TRBV7-2 and TRBJ2-3): GAGVSQSPSNKVTEKGKDVELRCDPISGHTALYWYRQSLGQGLEFLIYFQGNSAPDKSGLPSDRFSAERTGGSVSTLTIQRTQQEDSAVYLCASSFTGGGEDTQYFGPGTRLTVL.

V is TRBV7-2 and J is TRBJ1-5; 8 nucleotides agree with TRBD1. The CDR3 length is 15 residues. Trimming cost V 5 bases and J 2 bases; bases outside gene matches: 5. The germline V gene encodes CDR1 SGHTA and CDR2 FQGNSA. The CDR3 coding sequence is TGTGCCAGCAGCAATGACAGGGGAGGCAATCAGCCCCAGCATTTT. Amino acids: CASSNDRGGNQPQHF.